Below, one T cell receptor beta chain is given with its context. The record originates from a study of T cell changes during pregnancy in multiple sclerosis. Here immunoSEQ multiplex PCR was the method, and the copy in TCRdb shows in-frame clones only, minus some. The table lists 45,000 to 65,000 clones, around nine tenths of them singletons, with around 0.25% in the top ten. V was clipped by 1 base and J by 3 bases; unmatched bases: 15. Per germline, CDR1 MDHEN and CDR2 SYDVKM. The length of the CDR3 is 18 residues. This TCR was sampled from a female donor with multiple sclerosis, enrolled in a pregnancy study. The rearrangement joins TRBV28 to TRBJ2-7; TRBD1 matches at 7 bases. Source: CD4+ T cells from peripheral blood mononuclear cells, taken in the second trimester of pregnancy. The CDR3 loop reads CASSLSTTGTVFGYEQYF. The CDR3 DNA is TGTGCCAGCAGTTTATCGACCACCGGGACAGTATTTGGCTACGAGCAGTACTTC.